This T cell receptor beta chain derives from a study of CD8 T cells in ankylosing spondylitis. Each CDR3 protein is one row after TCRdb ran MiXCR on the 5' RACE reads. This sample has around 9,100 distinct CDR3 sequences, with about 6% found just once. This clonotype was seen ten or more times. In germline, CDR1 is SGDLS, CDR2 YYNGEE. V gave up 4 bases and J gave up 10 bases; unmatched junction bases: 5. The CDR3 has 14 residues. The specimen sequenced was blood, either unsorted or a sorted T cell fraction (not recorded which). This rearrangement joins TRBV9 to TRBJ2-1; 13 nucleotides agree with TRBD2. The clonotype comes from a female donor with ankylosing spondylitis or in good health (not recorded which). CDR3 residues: CASSPWTSGSEQFF. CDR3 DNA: TGTGCCAGCAGCCCGTGGACTAGCGGGAGCGAGCAGTTCTTC.